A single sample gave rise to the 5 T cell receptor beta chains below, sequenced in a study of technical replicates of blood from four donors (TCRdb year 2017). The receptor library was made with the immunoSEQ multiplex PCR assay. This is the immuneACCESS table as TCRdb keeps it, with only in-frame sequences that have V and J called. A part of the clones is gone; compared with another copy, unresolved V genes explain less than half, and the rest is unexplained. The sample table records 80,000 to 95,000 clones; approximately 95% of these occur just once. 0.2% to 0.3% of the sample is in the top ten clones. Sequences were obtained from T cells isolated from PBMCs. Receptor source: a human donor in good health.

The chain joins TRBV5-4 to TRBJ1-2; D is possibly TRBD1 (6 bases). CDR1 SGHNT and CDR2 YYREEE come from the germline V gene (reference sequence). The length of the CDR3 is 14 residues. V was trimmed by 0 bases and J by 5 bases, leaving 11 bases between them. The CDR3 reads CASSLDRAEYGYTF. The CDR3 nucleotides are TGTGCCAGCAGCTTGGACAGGGCAGAATATGGCTACACCTTC.

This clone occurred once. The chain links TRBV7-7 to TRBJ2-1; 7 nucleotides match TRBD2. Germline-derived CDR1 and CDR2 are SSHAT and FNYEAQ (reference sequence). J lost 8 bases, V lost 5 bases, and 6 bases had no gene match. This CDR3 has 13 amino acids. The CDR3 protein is CASSPGSGDEQFF. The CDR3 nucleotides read TGTGCCAGCAGCCCCGGGAGCGGGGATGAGCAGTTCTTC.

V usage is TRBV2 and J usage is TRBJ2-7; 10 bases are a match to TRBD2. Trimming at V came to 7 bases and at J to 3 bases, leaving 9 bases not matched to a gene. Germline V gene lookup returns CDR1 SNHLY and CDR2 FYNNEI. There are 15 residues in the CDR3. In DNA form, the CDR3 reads TGTGCCAGCACCGTACGCACTAGCGGGATCTACGAGCAGTACTTC. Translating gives CASTVRTSGIYEQYF.

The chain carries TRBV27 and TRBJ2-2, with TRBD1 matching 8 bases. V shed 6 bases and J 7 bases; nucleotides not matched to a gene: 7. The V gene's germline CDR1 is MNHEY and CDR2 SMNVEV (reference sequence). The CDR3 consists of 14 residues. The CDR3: CASRLGQGGGELFF. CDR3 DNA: TGTGCCAGCAGACTAGGACAGGGAGGCGGGGAGCTGTTTTTT.

CDR3 in amino acids: CSATGGFYNEQFF. The CDR3 DNA reads as TGCAGCGCTACAGGGGGCTTCTACAATGAGCAGTTCTTC. The chain is built from TRBV29-1 and TRBJ2-1, with TRBD1 matching 9 bases. The germline gives CDR1 SQVTM, CDR2 ANQGSEA. This CDR3 contains 13 residues. The J segment lost 3 bases and the V segment lost 7 bases, leaving 4 bases of the junction unmatched.